Shown below are 24 T cell receptor beta chains from a single sample sequenced in a study of T cells after yellow fever vaccination. TCRdb re-called the 5' RACE reads through MiXCR, storing one row per CDR3 protein. The sample lists roughly 4,500 distinct CDR3 sequences, about 7.1% occurring once. The material sequenced was PBMCs, either bulk or a sorted T-cell subset (CD4+, CD8+, memory, or dextramer-sorted; not recorded which), taken 15 days after the yellow fever booster vaccination. The receptors stem from a man aged 25 to 40 who received the YFV17D yellow fever vaccine.

In this sample, this clonotype is medium-sized (0.01 to 0.1%). CDR3 residues: CASSPQGKDNQPQHF. The CDR3 bases are TGCGCCAGCAGTCCTCAGGGGAAGGACAATCAGCCCCAGCATTTT. This rearrangement joins TRBV5-1 to TRBJ1-5; weak D call: TRBD1 (6 bases). V was trimmed by 5 bases and J by 3 bases, leaving 15 bases between them. Germline V gene sequence: CDR1 SGHRS, CDR2 YFSETQ. This CDR3 is built from 15 residues.

In its sample, this clonotype ranks as medium-sized. The CDR3 region has the DNA TGCAGCGTTGACTCATACAATGAGCAGTTCTTC. Translating it yields CSVDSYNEQFF. The chain is built from TRBV29-1 and TRBJ2-1; D remains unclear. Trimming stripped 3 bases from V and 4 bases from J, with 4 bases between. CDR1 and CDR2 (germline): SQVTM, ANQGSEA. The CDR3 contains 11 residues.

The table lists this clonotype with many counts. V and J are TRBV12-3 or TRBV12-4 and TRBJ2-7, with 9 bases lining up with TRBD2. The V gene end was trimmed by 3 bases and the J gene end by 3 bases; junction bases not matched to a gene: 6. The CDR3 is 15 residues long. CDR3 DNA: TGTGCCAGCAGTTTTGGGGCGGGAGGGCTCTACGAGCAGTACTTC. It is translated as CASSFGAGGLYEQYF.

By sample fraction, this clonotype is medium-sized. A read error may account for a junction end that differs from germline. The genes are TRBV14 and TRBJ1-1; unclear D gene. Germline V CDR1 and CDR2: SGHDN, FVKESK. CDR3 size: 15 residues. The CDR3 nucleotides are TGTGCCAGCAGCCAAGTACAAGCAGGAGACACTGAAGCTTCCTTT. Encoded protein: CASSQVQAGDTEASF. The full variable domain, with the rest looked up from reference TRBV14 and TRBJ1-1, is EAGVTQFPSHSVIEKGQTVTLRCDPISGHDNLYWYRRVMGKEIKFLLHFVKESKQDESGMPNNRFLAERTGGTYSTLKVQPAELEDSGVYFCASSQVQAGDTEASFGQGTRLTVV.

This clonotype is medium-sized in the sample. The chain recombines TRBV5-5 with TRBJ2-1; D is unresolved. The CDR3 loop spans 14 amino acids. The V gene's germline CDR1 is SGHKS and CDR2 YYEKEE (reference sequence). Deletions cut 1 base from V and 2 bases from J, with 7 bases between. The CDR3 region is CASSLSTTYNEQFF. The CDR3, as DNA: TGTGCCAGCAGCTTGAGTACAACCTACAATGAGCAGTTCTTC.

In this sample, this clonotype is medium-sized. The chain joins TRBV4-2 to TRBJ2-2, with D perhaps matching TRBD1 (6 bases). This CDR3 has 15 amino acids. Germline CDR1 and CDR2: LGHNA and YNFKEQ. The V end was cut by 5 bases, the J end by 9 bases, with 19 bases between. In DNA form, the CDR3 reads TGTGCCAGCAGCGAAAACAGGGTATCGTGGCGGGAGCTGTTTTTT. This gives the protein CASSENRVSWRELFF.

This clonotype is medium-sized in the sample. J is TRBJ1-5 and V is TRBV27; perhaps TRBD1 as D (6 bases). The V gene's germline CDR1 is MNHEY and CDR2 SMNVEV (reference sequence). Trimming shortened V by 3 bases and J by 1 base, and 10 bases separated the two germline ends. The CDR3 is 15 amino acids. CDR3 protein: CASSFRGVSNQPQHF. CDR3 DNA sequence: TGTGCCAGCAGTTTCAGGGGTGTGAGCAATCAGCCCCAGCATTTT.

This clonotype is labeled medium-sized (0.01 to 0.1%). V usage is TRBV3-1 and J usage is TRBJ1-1; possible D gene TRBD1, 5 bases. Trimming stripped 0 bases from V and 0 bases from J, with 8 bases between. The CDR3 spans 15 residues. The V gene's germline CDR1 is LGHDT and CDR2 YNNKEL (reference sequence). In nucleotides, the CDR3 is TGTGCCAGCAGCCAAGAAGAGACAGTGAACACTGAAGCTTTCTTT. Translating it yields CASSQEETVNTEAFF.

A single count supports this clonotype. The chain is built from TRBV7-9 and TRBJ1-4, with 8 bases fitting TRBD1. Germline CDR1 is SEHNR and CDR2 is FQNEAQ (reference sequence). V dropped 3 bases and J dropped 14; count of bases not matched to a gene: 5. CDR3 size: 12 residues. The CDR3 here is CASSFQDRALFF. Here the CDR3 DNA reads TGTGCCAGCAGCTTCCAGGACAGGGCTCTGTTTTTT.

This clonotype is deemed medium-sized. V and J are TRBV5-1 and TRBJ2-7, with 9 bases that match TRBD1. The CDR3 sequence is 15 residues long. V trimming: 4 bases; J trimming: 10 bases; junction bases outside the gene matches: 15. Germline V lookup: CDR1 SGHRS, CDR2 YFSETQ. In nucleotides, the CDR3 is TGCGCCAGCAGCCCGCCGGGACAGGGACCAGTAGTCCAGTACTTC. It codes for CASSPPGQGPVVQYF.

This clonotype rates as medium-sized. The chain joins TRBV12-3 or TRBV12-4 to TRBJ2-1; TRBD2 aligns across 10 bases. The CDR3 loop spans 17 amino acids. The V segment lost 6 bases and the J segment 5 bases; nucleotides outside the gene matches: 13. As DNA, the CDR3 is TGTGCCAGCAGGGTGGGTAGCGGGAGGAATCCTAACAATGAGCAGTTCTTC. It translates to CASRVGSGRNPNNEQFF.

V usage is TRBV20-1 and J usage is TRBJ2-7; 12 positions match TRBD2. Germline-derived CDR1 and CDR2 are DFQATT and SNEGSKA (reference sequence). CDR3 size: 18 residues. CDR3 amino acids: CWGSPSGRAQTGTYEQYF. CDR3 in DNA: TGCTGGGGTAGCCCTAGCGGGAGGGCCCAGACTGGGACCTACGAGCAGTACTTC.

By its share, this clonotype is medium-sized. The chain joins TRBV5-1 to TRBJ2-7; TRBD1 matches 7 bases. CDR3 length: 12 residues. The ends lost 4 bases at V and 6 bases at J; junction bases unmatched: 4. Germline CDR1 SGHRS, CDR2 YFSETQ. DNA for the CDR3: TGCGCCAGCAGCCCAGGGGGTCGCGAGCAGTACTTC. Translated, it gives CASSPGGREQYF. Full variable domain (rest looked up from reference TRBV5-1 and TRBJ2-7): KAGVTQTPRYLIKTRGQQVTLSCSPISGHRSVSWYQQTPGQGLQFLFEYFSETQRNKGNFPGRFSGRQFSNSRSEMNVSTLELGDSALYLCASSPGGREQYFGPGTRLTVT.

By sample share, this clonotype is medium-sized. V is TRBV5-1 and J is TRBJ2-7; 7 bases align to TRBD2. The J segment lost 1 base and the V segment lost 4 bases, leaving 5 bases of the junction unmatched. CDR3 length: 14 amino acids. Germline-derived CDR1 and CDR2 are SGHRS and YFSETQ. CDR3 bases: TGCGCCAGCAGCCTTCAGCGGGGATCCTACGAGCAGTACTTC. Translation gives CASSLQRGSYEQYF. Looking up the rest from reference TRBV5-1 and TRBJ2-7 gives the full variable domain: KAGVTQTPRYLIKTRGQQVTLSCSPISGHRSVSWYQQTPGQGLQFLFEYFSETQRNKGNFPGRFSGRQFSNSRSEMNVSTLELGDSALYLCASSLQRGSYEQYFGPGTRLTVT.

This clonotype is termed medium-sized. V gene TRBV6-5 combines with J gene TRBJ2-1; D is tentatively TRBD1 or TRBD2 (5 bases each). The germline CDR1 and CDR2 sequences are MNHEY and SVGAGI. This CDR3 has 15 residues. Trimming removed 5 bases at V and 4 bases at J, with 15 bases between. CDR3 loop: CASSRESGPYNEQFF. DNA of the CDR3: TGTGCCAGCAGTCGAGAGTCGGGGCCTTACAATGAGCAGTTCTTC.

This clonotype is medium-sized within its sample. The chain is built from TRBV29-1 and TRBJ2-5, with a tentative D call TRBD2 (5 bases). Germline CDR1 is SQVTM and CDR2 is ANQGSEA. V lost 8 bases, J lost 5 bases, and 12 bases lay in between. CDR3 size: 11 residues. CDR3 in DNA: TGCAGCTTGGGCCGCGGGGAGACCCAGTACTTC. It specifies CSLGRGETQYF.

This clonotype has at least ten counts. This chain joins TRBV7-2 and TRBJ2-5; TRBD2 might be the D (6 bases). The V and J ends lost 3 bases and 5 bases respectively, with 10 bases between them. The germline gives CDR1 SGHTA, CDR2 FQGNSA. There are 13 residues in the CDR3. The CDR3 reads CASSLGGRETQYF. Written as DNA, the CDR3 is TGTGCCAGCAGCTTGGGGGGACGGGAGACCCAGTACTTC.

By share, this clonotype ranks as medium-sized. The V call is TRBV18, the J call TRBJ2-1, with D uncertain. The CDR3 loop spans 15 amino acids. CDR1 KGHSH and CDR2 LQKENI come from the germline V gene. Deletions cut 5 bases from V and 0 bases from J, with 11 bases between. CDR3 in amino acids: CASSGVLSSYNEQFF. Written as DNA, the CDR3 is TGTGCCAGCTCAGGCGTCTTAAGCTCCTACAATGAGCAGTTCTTC.

This clonotype is medium-sized. V usage is TRBV6-2 or TRBV6-3 and J usage is TRBJ2-5; D possibly uses TRBD1 or TRBD2 (5 bases each). The CDR3 is made up of 15 amino acids. With 6 bases removed from V and 1 base from J, the gap between germline ends came to 15 bases. Germline V lookup: CDR1 MNHEY, CDR2 SVGEGT. CDR3 DNA: TGTGCCAGCAGGCGAGGGGTGAGAGTCCAAGAGACCCAGTACTTC. As protein: CASRRGVRVQETQYF.

This clonotype is medium-sized within its sample. The chain has TRBV10-3 and TRBJ1-4; no definite D call. CDR1 and CDR2 (germline): ENHRY, SYGVKD. V was trimmed by 2 bases and J by 5 bases, leaving 9 bases between them. This CDR3 comprises 14 residues. The CDR3 region is CAISEERGNEKLFF. The CDR3 coding sequence is TGTGCCATCAGTGAGGAAAGAGGGAATGAAAAACTGTTTTTT.

Judged by abundance, this clonotype is medium-sized. The chain couples TRBV12-3 or TRBV12-4 to TRBJ2-1; D remains unclear. V lost 2 bases and J lost 5, with 13 bases in between. The CDR3 runs 15 residues. CDR3 residues: CASSLFNSRNNEQFF. The CDR3 DNA reads as TGTGCCAGCAGTTTATTCAATAGCCGGAACAATGAGCAGTTCTTC.

This clonotype is medium-sized by share. The chain combines TRBV29-1 with TRBJ1-5; 7 bases match TRBD1. The length of the CDR3 is 12 residues. J lost 3 bases, V lost 7 bases, and 3 bases had no gene match. Per germline, CDR1 SQVTM and CDR2 ANQGSEA. The CDR3 protein is CSAGTANQPQHF. The CDR3, as DNA: TGCAGCGCGGGGACAGCCAATCAGCCCCAGCATTTT.

By share of the sample, this clonotype is medium-sized. The gene calls are TRBV3-1 and TRBJ2-5; D unclear. CDR1 LGHDT and CDR2 YNNKEL come from the germline V gene (reference sequence). The CDR3 runs 13 residues. V was clipped by 2 bases and J by 4 bases, with 8 bases between them. CDR3 DNA: TGTGCCAGCAGCCAACTAGACCGAGAGACCCAGTACTTC. Residues: CASSQLDRETQYF.

This clonotype qualifies as medium-sized. DNA for the CDR3: TGCAGTGCTAGTCAGGGGGCAGGGGATACGCAGTATTTT. Protein product: CSASQGAGDTQYF. The V gene is TRBV20-1, the J gene TRBJ2-3; TRBD1 matches 8 bases. Germline V lookup: CDR1 DFQATT, CDR2 SNEGSKA (reference sequence). After removal of 3 bases from V and 6 bases from J, the junction contained 5 bases not matched to a gene. CDR3 size: 13 residues.